This T cell receptor beta chain was captured in a study of T cells after yellow fever vaccination. V was pared by 2 bases and J by 0 bases, with 8 bases of the junction left unmatched. The CDR3 spans 17 residues. Per germline, CDR1 SGHKS and CDR2 YYEKEE (reference sequence). Whole-study results and caveats: Although most clonotypes did not, a small share appeared in both CD4 and CD8 compartments. Sorted repertoires could include abundant contaminating clonotypes from bulk cells.

About this clonotype itself: No antigen is known for it.

TCRdb reanalysed the 5' RACE reads using MiXCR and keeps one entry per CDR3 protein. The sample has about 240,000 distinct CDR3 sequences, approximately 3.5% seen once. Specimen: PBMCs, collected 15 days after the yellow fever booster vaccination. The gene calls are TRBV5-5 and TRBJ2-3; 8 bases line up with TRBD1. This TCR derives from a man in his late teens or twenties who received the YFV17D yellow fever vaccine. CDR3 sequence (DNA): TGTGCCAGCAGCTTATGGACAGGGCTAATGAGCACAGATACGCAGTATTTT. Translating gives CASSLWTGLMSTDTQYF.